One and the same sample provided the 32 T cell receptor beta chains below, sequenced in a study of T cell responses to AZD1222 COVID-19 vaccine. The protocol was immunoSEQ multiplex PCR, while the TCRdb copy is restricted to in-frame clones and leaves out a portion. The sample contains 150,000 or so clones, 80% to 95% of which appear only once. The specimen was peripheral blood, collected 28 days after the second AZD1222 dose. The receptor source for this set is an adult who received the AZD1222 COVID-19 vaccine.

The chain has TRBV29-1 and TRBJ2-5; TRBD2 aligns across 10 bases. Germline V gene data show CDR1 as SQVTM and CDR2 as ANQGSEA. Trimming removed 4 bases from V and 4 bases from J; junction bases left unmatched: 3. This CDR3 is built from 13 residues. Here the CDR3 DNA reads TGCAGCGTTGTGAGCGGGAGGGGAGAGACCCAGTACTTC. Protein: CSVVSGRGETQYF.

The gene calls are TRBV5-4 and TRBJ2-3, with TRBD2 matching over 12 bases. The germline gives CDR1 SGHNT, CDR2 YYREEE (reference sequence). The length of the CDR3 is 16 residues. With V trimmed by 4 bases and J by 5 bases, 8 bases remained unmatched. CDR3 nucleotide sequence: TGTGCCAGCAGCGTAATCGGACTAGCGGGGAAAGATACGCAGTATTTT. It specifies CASSVIGLAGKDTQYF.

The chain joins TRBV6-2 or TRBV6-3 to TRBJ1-5; 7 bases are shared with TRBD1. Germline V gene lookup returns CDR1 MNHEY and CDR2 SVGEGT. The CDR3 runs to 17 residues. Trimming cost V 0 bases and J 1 base; bases outside gene matches: 6. The CDR3 region is CASSYSSGTVSNQPQHF. The CDR3, as DNA: TGTGCCAGCAGTTACTCGTCCGGGACAGTCAGCAATCAGCCCCAGCATTTT.

The genes are TRBV9 and TRBJ1-3; D is ambiguous. V lost 0 bases and J 3 bases, leaving 1 base between the germline ends. Germline CDR1 SGDLS, CDR2 YYNGEE. This CDR3 comprises 12 residues. CDR3 in amino acids: CASSVGGNTIYF. Written as DNA, the CDR3 is TGTGCCAGCAGCGTAGGTGGAAACACCATATATTTT. Full variable domain (outside the CDR3, taken from reference TRBV9 and TRBJ1-3): DSGVTQTPKHLITATGQRVTLRCSPRSGDLSVYWYQQSLDQGLQFLIQYYNGEERAKGNILERFSAQQFPDLHSELNLSSLELGDSALYFCASSVGGNTIYFGEGSWLTVV.

V usage is TRBV15 and J usage is TRBJ2-7; a possible D gene is TRBD2 (6 bases). The CDR3 loop spans 15 amino acids. V was cut by 4 bases and J by 0 bases, with 13 bases left in between. Germline-derived CDR1 and CDR2 are LNHNV and YYDKDF (reference sequence). The CDR3 DNA reads as TGTGCCACCAGCAACGGGGGAACTCTCTCCTACGAGCAGTACTTC. Translation: CATSNGGTLSYEQYF.

As DNA, the CDR3 is TGTGCCAGCAGTTCACGGGTCTATGGCTACACCTTC. Translated: CASSSRVYGYTF. This sequence joins TRBV28 and TRBJ1-2, with D unclear. CDR1 MDHEN and CDR2 SYDVKM come from the germline V gene. This CDR3 spans 12 amino acids. The V gene lost 4 bases and the J gene lost 4 bases, with 7 bases spanning the gap.

The chain couples TRBV25-1 to TRBJ1-3; TRBD1 is a possible D gene (6 bases). The CDR3 is 16 amino acids. The V end lost 4 bases, the J end lost 0 bases, and 13 bases lay between the germline ends. From germline, CDR1 is MGHDK and CDR2 SYGVNS. The CDR3 loop is CASSAKTGPSGNTIYF. CDR3 bases: TGTGCCAGCAGTGCAAAGACAGGTCCCTCTGGAAACACCATATATTTT.

The chain combines TRBV5-1 with TRBJ2-1; D remains ambiguous. Germline V gives CDR1 SGHRS, CDR2 YFSETQ. The V end lost 1 base, the J end lost 0 bases, and 11 bases lay between the germline ends. This CDR3 contains 16 residues. CDR3 in amino acids: CASSLSEISSYNEQFF. CDR3 bases: TGCGCCAGCAGCTTGTCAGAGATTAGCTCCTACAATGAGCAGTTCTTC.

The J gene is TRBJ1-1, the V gene TRBV28; maybe TRBD1 (5 bases). The V gene's germline CDR1 is MDHEN and CDR2 SYDVKM. V was clipped by 5 bases and J by 0 bases, with 10 bases between them. This CDR3 is built from 14 residues. The CDR3 bases are TGTGCCAGCAGTCCCCGGGGCATGAACACTGAAGCTTTCTTT. Its translation is CASSPRGMNTEAFF.

The chain recombines TRBV3-1 (or the pseudogene TRBV3-2) with TRBJ2-7; 11 bases are a match to TRBD1. CDR3 length equals 14 residues. The V gene's germline CDR1 is LGHDT and CDR2 YNNKEL (reference sequence). The junction had 3 bases not matched to a gene; V was cut back by 4 bases and J by 4 bases. CDR3 region: CASSRTGGLYEQYF. CDR3 nucleotide sequence: TGTGCCAGCAGCCGGACAGGGGGCTTGTACGAGCAGTACTTC.

This chain connects TRBV27 to TRBJ2-1; D possibly corresponds to TRBD1 (6 bases). The V end was cut by 3 bases, the J end by 8 bases, with 14 bases between. Germline V gene lookup returns CDR1 MNHEY and CDR2 SMNVEV (reference sequence). This CDR3 comprises 14 residues. The CDR3 loop reads CASSFGGQLYEQFF. DNA of the CDR3: TGTGCCAGCAGTTTTGGGGGACAACTTTATGAGCAGTTCTTC.

The chain recombines TRBV19 with TRBJ1-1, with D perhaps matching TRBD1 (5 bases). Trimming removed 1 base at V and 6 bases at J, with 12 bases between. CDR3 length: 14 amino acids. Germline V gene sequence: CDR1 LNHDA, CDR2 SQIVND (reference sequence). This CDR3 reads CASSIGVGDSEAFF. CDR3 sequence (DNA): TGTGCCAGTAGTATAGGGGTGGGGGATTCTGAAGCTTTCTTT.

The chain uses TRBV24-1 and TRBJ2-7; maybe TRBD1 (6 bases). Per the germline V gene, CDR1 is KGHDR and CDR2 is SFDVKD. V was trimmed by 3 bases and J by 5 bases, leaving 16 bases between them. The CDR3 runs to 15 residues. For the CDR3, the DNA is TGTGCCACCAGTGATCCAGGGGCAGGGAGCAACGAGCAGTACTTC. Translating gives CATSDPGAGSNEQYF.

This clone was recorded only once. This chain connects TRBV5-6 to TRBJ2-1, with 8 bases that match TRBD2. The CDR3 totals 16 residues. Per germline, CDR1 SGHDT and CDR2 YYEEEE. Trimming at V came to 3 bases and at J to 4 bases, leaving 9 bases not matched to a gene. The CDR3 protein is CASSSPTSGRYNEQFF. The CDR3 coding sequence is TGTGCCAGCAGCTCCCCCACTAGCGGTAGATACAATGAGCAGTTCTTC. Together with reference TRBV5-6 and TRBJ2-1, the CDR3 gives the full variable domain: DAGVTQSPTHLIKTRGQQVTLRCSPKSGHDTVSWYQQALGQGPQFIFQYYEEEERQRGNFPDRFSGHQFPNYSSELNVNALLLGDSALYLCASSSPTSGRYNEQFFGPGTRLTVL.

V usage is TRBV20-1 and J usage is TRBJ2-5; D is tentatively TRBD1 or TRBD2 (5 bases each). The CDR3 sequence is 11 residues long. V was shortened by 7 bases and J by 5 bases, with 11 bases between the two germline ends. In germline, CDR1 is DFQATT, CDR2 SNEGSKA (reference sequence). The CDR3 reads CSVGEYETQYF. The DNA of the CDR3 is TGCAGTGTAGGGGAGTACGAGACCCAGTACTTC.

The V call is TRBV3-1 (or the pseudogene TRBV3-2), the J call TRBJ1-2; D remains ambiguous. Trimming cost V 1 base and J 4 bases, with 4 bases left between them. Germline V gives CDR1 LGHDT, CDR2 YNNKEL (reference sequence). The CDR3 loop spans 12 amino acids. The CDR3: CASSQAGYGYTF. The DNA of the CDR3 is TGTGCCAGCAGCCAAGCAGGCTATGGCTACACCTTC.

This clone was observed a single time. The chain joins TRBV2 to TRBJ2-2; D not resolved. The V gene lost 0 bases and the J gene lost 6 bases, with 11 bases spanning the gap. CDR3 length equals 15 residues. Germline CDR1 and CDR2: SNHLY and FYNNEI. The CDR3 DNA follows: TGTGCCAGCAGTGAAGCGGCTACCTACGCCGGGGAGCTGTTTTTT. Amino acid sequence: CASSEAATYAGELFF.

The V call is TRBV3-1 (or the pseudogene TRBV3-2), the J call TRBJ2-1; D is unclear. Germline-derived CDR1 and CDR2 are LGHDT and YNNKEL (reference sequence). V shed 2 bases and J shed 9 bases, with 5 bases lying between them. The length of the CDR3 is 11 residues. CDR3 DNA: TGTGCCAGCAGCCAATCCGGTGAGCAGTTCTTC. Translating gives CASSQSGEQFF.

The chain is built from TRBV24-1 and TRBJ1-4; 10 bases line up with TRBD1. CDR1 is KGHDR, CDR2 SFDVKD, per germline. Trimming cost V 3 bases and J 5 bases; bases outside gene matches: 8. The CDR3 is 17 amino acids. CDR3 nucleotide sequence: TGTGCCACCAGTGATCCCCGGGACAGGGGCAAAAATGAAAAACTGTTTTTT. Protein: CATSDPRDRGKNEKLFF.

The chain employs TRBV6-2 or TRBV6-3 and TRBJ2-1; 7 nucleotides agree with TRBD2. Trimming cost V 7 bases and J 6 bases; bases outside gene matches: 12. Germline CDR1 reads MNHEY; CDR2 reads SVGEGT. The CDR3 spans 15 residues. CDR3 nucleotide sequence: TGTGCCAGCACCCCCTCCGGGCTAGCGGCCAATGAGCAGTTCTTC. Protein sequence: CASTPSGLAANEQFF.

The chain combines TRBV7-2 with TRBJ1-1, with 7 bases identical to TRBD1. The CDR3 spans 16 residues. After removal of 3 bases from V and 2 bases from J, the junction contained 9 bases not matched to a gene. Germline values: CDR1 SGHTA, CDR2 FQGNSA. The CDR3 here is CASSFYQGGLNTEAFF. The CDR3 DNA sequence: TGTGCCAGCAGCTTTTACCAGGGGGGACTTAACACTGAAGCTTTCTTT.

The gene calls are TRBV1 and TRBJ1-2; TRBD1 reflects the table's D call only, with no check against the DNA. TRBV1 is tagged as a pseudogene. The CDR3 is 17 amino acids. The CDR3, as DNA: TGCACCAGCAGCCAGGAACCCTCCCTCAGGTTGGGCTATGGCTACACCTTC. Translating gives CTSSQEPSLRLGYGYTF.

The V call is TRBV7-2, the J call TRBJ1-1; D is perhaps TRBD1 (5 bases). The CDR3 contains 13 residues. Germline lookup yields CDR1 SGHTA and CDR2 FQGNSA. With 4 bases removed from V and 5 bases from J, the gap between germline ends came to 11 bases. The CDR3 loop reads CASSSGAGTEAFF. As DNA, the CDR3 is TGTGCCAGCAGCTCCGGGGCGGGAACTGAAGCTTTCTTT.

This rearrangement joins TRBV21-1 to TRBJ2-7; the table's D call of TRBD2 was not tested on the DNA. TRBV21-1 corresponds to a pseudogene. This CDR3 is built from 16 residues. The CDR3 loop reads CASSPPAGGVSHEQYF. The CDR3 coding sequence is TGTGCCAGCAGCCCCCCAGCGGGAGGTGTGTCTCACGAGCAGTACTTC.

The V call is TRBV4-3, the J call TRBJ1-1; 7 nucleotides align to TRBD1. Germline V CDR1 and CDR2: LGHNA, YSLEER. This CDR3 has 15 residues. With V trimmed by 4 bases and J by 1 base, 6 bases remained unmatched. CDR3 sequence reads: CASSRKQGSNTEAFF. The DNA of the CDR3 is TGCGCCAGCAGCCGGAAACAGGGGTCGAACACTGAAGCTTTCTTT.

This clone was seen a few times. The chain employs TRBV10-3 and TRBJ1-6; TRBD1 matches 8 bases. The germline gives CDR1 ENHRY, CDR2 SYGVKD. The CDR3 has 14 residues. V shed 6 bases, J shed 5 bases, and the junction held 3 bases outside the gene matches. The CDR3 region is CAIRLTGDNSPLHF. CDR3 DNA sequence: TGTGCCATCAGGCTGACAGGGGATAATTCACCCCTCCACTTT.

This clone was picked up a small number of times. J is TRBJ2-7 and V is TRBV14; D is unclear. CDR1 SGHDN and CDR2 FVKESK come from the germline V gene. The CDR3 is 11 residues long. V lost 5 bases, J lost 2 bases, and 4 bases lay in between. The CDR3 DNA follows: TGTGCCAGCAGCTCCACCTACGAGCAGTACTTC. Translation gives CASSSTYEQYF.

This clone came up a few times. The genes are TRBV9 and TRBJ1-2; 12 positions match TRBD1. The CDR3 is 15 residues long. The germline gives CDR1 SGDLS, CDR2 YYNGEE. With V trimmed by 6 bases and J by 6 bases, 9 bases remained unmatched. The CDR3 DNA reads TGTGCCAGCAACCGGGACAGGGGGCTTCATGATGGCTACACCTTC. Translating it yields CASNRDRGLHDGYTF.

This chain uses TRBV7-9 with TRBJ1-4, with D tentatively TRBD1 (5 bases). The CDR3 spans 14 residues. The germline V gene has CDR1 SEHNR and CDR2 FQNEAQ (reference sequence). With 2 bases removed from V and 7 bases from J, the gap between germline ends came to 11 bases. CDR3 nucleotide sequence: TGTGCCAGCAGCTTAACTGGGGGAGTTGAAAAACTGTTTTTT. This gives the protein CASSLTGGVEKLFF.

The chain carries TRBV5-1 and TRBJ2-2; 10 bases line up with TRBD1. CDR3 length equals 17 residues. Germline values: CDR1 SGHRS, CDR2 YFSETQ. Trimming cost V 4 bases and J 4 bases; bases outside gene matches: 10. The CDR3 nucleotides read TGCGCCAGCAGCCCTCGACAGGGGGCCTTGATCACCGGGGAGCTGTTTTTT. Residues: CASSPRQGALITGELFF.

V and J are TRBV6-1 and TRBJ2-7; 7 nucleotides match TRBD1. V lost 2 bases to trimming and J lost 2 bases; unmatched junction nucleotides: 6. The germline CDR1 and CDR2 sequences are MNHNS and SASEGT. CDR3 size: 15 residues. The CDR3 is CASSELEQGPYEQYF. The CDR3 DNA is TGTGCCAGCAGTGAATTAGAACAGGGGCCCTACGAGCAGTACTTC.

Here the CDR3 DNA reads TGTGCCAGCAGCTTAGCGTGGGACAGTCAACCCTCCTACAATGAGCAGTTCTTC. This sequence encodes CASSLAWDSQPSYNEQFF. The chain joins TRBV7-8 to TRBJ2-1; 7 bases fit TRBD1. The germline gives CDR1 SGHVS, CDR2 FQNEAQ. With 0 bases clipped from V and 0 bases from J, the junction kept 8 bases outside the gene matches. The CDR3 has 18 residues.